This T cell receptor (beta chain) was recorded in a study of shared clonotypes between healthy human individuals. Repertoires were generated with immunoSEQ multiplex PCR, while TCRdb's copy carries only in-frame clones and drops some. Of over 2 million clones in the sample, roughly 96% are singletons; the top ten hold 0.13%. Note on this clone: Its matching antigen is unknown. Other DNA variants within this sample encode the same CDR3.

The CDR3 extends over 13 amino acids. CDR1 and CDR2 from the germline V gene are GTSNPN and SVGIG (reference sequence). J lost 7 bases, V lost 2 bases, and 4 bases had no gene match. Recent acute infections and vaccinations were absent in the healthy HIV-negative adult donors. Study results and limitations: It was anticipated that sequencing depth would influence how many clonotypes donors shared. Between a few donors, naive CD4 clonotypes were shared at a level of about 5%. Sorted-subset sequencing was shown by rarefaction to be incomplete despite large depth.

This clonotype originated in a man between 18 and 29 years old in good health. The rearrangement joins TRBV30 to TRBJ1-5; 8 nucleotides match TRBD1. Sequences were obtained from naive CD4+ T cells sorted from blood. Specified subset: CD45RA+ positively selected. This CDR3 reads CAWSSGGGQPQHF. The DNA for the CDR3 is TGTGCCTGGAGTTCAGGGGGCGGGCAGCCCCAGCATTTT.